The present entry profiles one T cell receptor beta chain with its context. What it binds is not known. This specimen belongs to a study of T cell repertoires in cytomegalovirus infection. At the level of the study: Recently identified HLA-C-restricted and well-studied HLA-B-restricted CMV epitopes were used.

TCRdb ran MiXCR on the reads and lists one entry per CDR3 protein. The table has hundreds of thousands of distinct CDR3 sequences, 33% seen once. Sequenced material: cultured PBMCs, taken from culture after CMV antigen stimulation. The TCR comes from a human donor in good health (CMV status not recorded). Some clones in this sample may be carry-over from other donors' samples.

CDR3 sequence: CASSEDGGRSPDTQYF. In DNA, the CDR3 is TGTGCCAGCAGTGAAGACGGGGGACGGTCTCCAGATACGCAGTATTTT. The V gene is TRBV6-1, the J gene TRBJ2-3; possibly TRBD2 for D (6 bases). The germline V gene has CDR1 MNHNS and CDR2 SASEGT. The CDR3 totals 16 residues. Trimming removed 1 base from V and 4 bases from J, with 15 bases in between.